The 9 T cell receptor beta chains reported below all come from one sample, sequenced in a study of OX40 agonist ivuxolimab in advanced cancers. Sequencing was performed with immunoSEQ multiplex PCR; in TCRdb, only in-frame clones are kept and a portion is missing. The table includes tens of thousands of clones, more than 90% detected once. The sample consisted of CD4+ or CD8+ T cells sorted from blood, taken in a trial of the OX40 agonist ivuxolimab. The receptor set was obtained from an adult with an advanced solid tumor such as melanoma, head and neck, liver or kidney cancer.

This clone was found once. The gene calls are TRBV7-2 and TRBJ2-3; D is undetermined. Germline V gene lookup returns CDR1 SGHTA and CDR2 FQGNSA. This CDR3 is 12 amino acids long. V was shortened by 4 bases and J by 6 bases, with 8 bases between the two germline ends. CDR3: CASSSLGDTQYF. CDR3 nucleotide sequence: TGTGCCAGCAGCTCACTGGGCGATACGCAGTATTTT.

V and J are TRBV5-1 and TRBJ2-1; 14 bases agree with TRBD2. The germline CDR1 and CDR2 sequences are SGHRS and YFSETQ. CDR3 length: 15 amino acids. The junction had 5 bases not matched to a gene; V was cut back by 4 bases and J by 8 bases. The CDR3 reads CASSPQGLAGDEQFF. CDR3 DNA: TGCGCCAGCAGCCCCCAGGGACTAGCGGGAGATGAGCAGTTCTTC.

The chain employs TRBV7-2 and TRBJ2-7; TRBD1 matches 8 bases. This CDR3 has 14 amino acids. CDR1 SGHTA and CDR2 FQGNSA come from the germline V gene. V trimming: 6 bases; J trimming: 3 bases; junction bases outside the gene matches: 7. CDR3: CASSYGQGGYEQYF. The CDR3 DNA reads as TGTGCCAGCAGTTACGGACAGGGAGGCTACGAGCAGTACTTC.

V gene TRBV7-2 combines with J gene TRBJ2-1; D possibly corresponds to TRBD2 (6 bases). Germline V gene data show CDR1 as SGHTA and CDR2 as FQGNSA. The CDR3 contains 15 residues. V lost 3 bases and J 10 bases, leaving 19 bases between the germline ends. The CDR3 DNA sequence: TGTGCCAGCAGCTTGGAGGGGCCTATATCTCAGGAGCAGTTCTTC. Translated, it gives CASSLEGPISQEQFF.

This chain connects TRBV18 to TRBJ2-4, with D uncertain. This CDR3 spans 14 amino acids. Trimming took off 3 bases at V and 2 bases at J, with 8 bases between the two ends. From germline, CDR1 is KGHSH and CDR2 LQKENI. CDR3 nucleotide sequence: TGTGCCAGCTCACCGGGGTCCACCAAAAACATTCAGTACTTC. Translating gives CASSPGSTKNIQYF.

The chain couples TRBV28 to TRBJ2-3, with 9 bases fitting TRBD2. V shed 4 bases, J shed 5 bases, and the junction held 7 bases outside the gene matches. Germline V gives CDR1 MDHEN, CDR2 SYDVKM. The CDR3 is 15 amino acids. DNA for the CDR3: TGTGCCAGCAGTTCCCTTCGACTAGCGGAAGATACGCAGTATTTT. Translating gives CASSSLRLAEDTQYF. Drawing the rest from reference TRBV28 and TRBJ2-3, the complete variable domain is DVKVTQSSRYLVKRTGEKVFLECVQDMDHENMFWYRQDPGLGLRLIYFSYDVKMKEKGDIPEGYSVSREKKERFSLILESASTNQTSMYLCASSSLRLAEDTQYFGPGTRLTVL.

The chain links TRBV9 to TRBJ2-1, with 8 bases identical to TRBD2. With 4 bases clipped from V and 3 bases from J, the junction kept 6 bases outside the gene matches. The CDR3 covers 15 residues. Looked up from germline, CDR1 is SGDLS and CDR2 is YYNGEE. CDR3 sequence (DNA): TGTGCCAGCAGCCTTATAGCGGGAAACTACAATGAGCAGTTCTTC. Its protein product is CASSLIAGNYNEQFF.

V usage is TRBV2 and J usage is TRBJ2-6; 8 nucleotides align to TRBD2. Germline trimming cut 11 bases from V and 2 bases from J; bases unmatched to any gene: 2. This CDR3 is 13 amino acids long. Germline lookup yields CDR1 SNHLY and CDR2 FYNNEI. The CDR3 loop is CAWRGAGANVLTF. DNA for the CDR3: TGTGCCTGGCGGGGGGCTGGGGCCAACGTCCTGACTTTC. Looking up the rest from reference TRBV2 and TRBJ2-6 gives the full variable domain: EPEVTQTPSHQVTQMGQEVILRCVPISNHLYFYWYRQILGQKVEFLVSFYNNEISEKSEIFDDQFSVERPDGSNFTLKIRSTKLEDSAMYFCAWRGAGANVLTFGAGSRLTVL.

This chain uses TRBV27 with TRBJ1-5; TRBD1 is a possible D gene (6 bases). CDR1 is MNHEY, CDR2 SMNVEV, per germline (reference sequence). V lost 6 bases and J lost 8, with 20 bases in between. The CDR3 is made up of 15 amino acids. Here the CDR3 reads CASRSGGAGLKPQHF. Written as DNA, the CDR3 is TGTGCCAGCAGATCGGGGGGCGCGGGTTTGAAGCCCCAGCATTTT.